What follows are 5 T cell receptor beta chains derived from one specimen sequenced in a study of control samples from healthy donors and cancer patients. Only in-frame clones appear in the TCRdb table, and some are missing; sequencing was by immunoSEQ multiplex PCR. There are several thousand clones in the sample; more than 85% occur only once, and just under 20% lies in the top ten. Source material: PBMCs. The receptors originated from a man aged 55 to 70 with colorectal cancer.

J is TRBJ1-2 and V is TRBV7-9, with D perhaps TRBD1 (5 bases). Germline CDR1 and CDR2: SEHNR and FQNEAQ (reference sequence). This CDR3 has 14 amino acids. The V end lost 1 base, the J end lost 5 bases, and 11 bases lay between the germline ends. This CDR3 is CASSLVGAGYGYTF. Here the CDR3 DNA reads TGTGCCAGCAGCTTAGTCGGGGCAGGATATGGCTACACCTTC.

DNA of the CDR3: TGTGCCAGCAGCTTAAGGCCTGATCTCACCGGGGAGCTGTTTTTT. Translation gives CASSLRPDLTGELFF. The genes are TRBV11-2 and TRBJ2-2; D gene unclear. V was cut by 2 bases and J by 4 bases, with 11 bases left in between. CDR3 length equals 15 residues. The germline CDR1 and CDR2 sequences are SGHAT and FQNNGV. Full variable domain (remainder filled in from reference TRBV11-2 and TRBJ2-2): EAGVAQSPRYKIIEKRQSVAFWCNPISGHATLYWYQQILGQGPKLLIQFQNNGVVDDSQLPKDRFSAERLKGVDSTLKIQPAKLEDSAVYLCASSLRPDLTGELFFGEGSRLTVL.

The chain recombines TRBV5-5 with TRBJ2-7; tentatively, D is TRBD2 (5 bases). The germline V and J ends were trimmed by 0 bases and 2 bases, with 12 bases remaining between them. CDR3 length: 15 amino acids. From germline, CDR1 is SGHKS and CDR2 YYEKEE (reference sequence). The CDR3 coding sequence is TGTGCCAGCAGCTTGGCTCGGGGAAAGGCCTACGAGCAGTACTTC. Its translation: CASSLARGKAYEQYF.

The chain couples TRBV28 to TRBJ2-1; D uncertain. This CDR3 has 14 amino acids. Germline V gene lookup returns CDR1 MDHEN and CDR2 SYDVKM. V was clipped by 5 bases and J by 0 bases, with 8 bases between them. CDR3 bases: TGTGCCAGCAGTCCTCAGAGCTCCTACAATGAGCAGTTCTTC. Translating gives CASSPQSSYNEQFF. The variable domain in full, with the rest retrieved from reference TRBV28 and TRBJ2-1, is DVKVTQSSRYLVKRTGEKVFLECVQDMDHENMFWYRQDPGLGLRLIYFSYDVKMKEKGDIPEGYSVSREKKERFSLILESASTNQTSMYLCASSPQSSYNEQFFGPGTRLTVL.

The J gene is TRBJ2-7, the V gene TRBV2, with 7 bases fitting TRBD2. There are 15 residues in the CDR3. V shed 7 bases and J 1 base; nucleotides not matched to a gene: 10. Germline loops: CDR1 SNHLY, CDR2 FYNNEI. CDR3 in DNA: TGTGCCAGCACAAGGCCCGGGACTATATCCTACGAGCAGTACTTC. Translating gives CASTRPGTISYEQYF. Supplemented by reference TRBV2 and TRBJ2-7, the full variable domain reads EPEVTQTPSHQVTQMGQEVILRCVPISNHLYFYWYRQILGQKVEFLVSFYNNEISEKSEIFDDQFSVERPDGSNFTLKIRSTKLEDSAMYFCASTRPGTISYEQYFGPGTRLTVT.